Listed here are 21 T cell receptor beta chains from one sample, sequenced in a study of shared clonotypes between healthy human individuals. This table comes from immunoSEQ multiplex PCR, and its TCRdb copy is limited to in-frame clones, with some not included. Of 550,000 to 850,000 clones listed, roughly 70% are singletons. The sample comprised memory CD4+ T cells sorted from blood. Subset indicated: CD45RA-negative fraction. The receptors derive from a woman younger than 45 in good health.

V gene TRBV23-1 combines with J gene TRBJ1-1, with a tentative D call TRBD1 (6 bases). TRBV23-1 is annotated as an ORF whose role is uncertain. The CDR3 is 16 amino acids. V lost 4 bases and J 4 bases, leaving 19 bases between the germline ends. The chain's CDR3 is CASSPAGGAYCTEAFF. DNA for the CDR3: TGCGCCAGCAGTCCGGCGGGGGGGGCATATTGCACTGAAGCTTTCTTT.

J is TRBJ1-1 and V is TRBV27; D unresolved. CDR1 is MNHEY and CDR2 is SMNVEV in the germline V gene (reference sequence). This CDR3 spans 13 amino acids. V gave up 1 base and J gave up 6 bases, with 9 bases separating them. Written as DNA, the CDR3 is TGTGCCAGCAGTTTATGGCAGGCGTCTGAAGCTTTCTTT. Translating it yields CASSLWQASEAFF.

J is TRBJ1-4 and V is TRBV6-5, with D perhaps matching TRBD1 (6 bases). The germline CDR1 and CDR2 sequences are MNHEY and SVGAGI. CDR3 size: 14 residues. V gave up 8 bases and J gave up 8 bases, with 18 bases separating them. CDR3 amino acids: CASREGGAREKLFF. DNA of the CDR3: TGTGCCAGCCGGGAGGGGGGGGCCAGGGAAAAACTGTTTTTT.

The chain recombines TRBV5-1 with TRBJ2-1; 8 bases line up with TRBD2. V shed 4 bases and J 5 bases; nucleotides not matched to a gene: 5. Per the germline V gene, CDR1 is SGHRS and CDR2 is YFSETQ. This CDR3 has 14 residues. CDR3 amino acids: CASSLGRVNNEQFF. The CDR3 nucleotides are TGCGCCAGCAGCCTCGGGAGGGTGAACAATGAGCAGTTCTTC.

V gene TRBV5-7 combines with J gene TRBJ1-1, with a tentative D call TRBD1 (6 bases). TRBV5-7 is an ORF; its function is uncertain. This CDR3 comprises 15 residues. Trimming took 4 bases from V and 1 from J, leaving 14 bases between them. In DNA form, the CDR3 reads TGTGCCAGCAGCCTTGGGGGGACATCGAACACTGAAGCTTTCTTT. Its translation is CASSLGGTSNTEAFF.

This clone was seen at least ten times. Other DNA sequences in this specimen translate into the identical CDR3. J is TRBJ2-3 and V is TRBV7-9, with TRBD2 identical over 9 bases. CDR3 length equals 16 residues. CDR1 and CDR2 (germline): SEHNR, FQNEAQ (reference sequence). J lost 6 bases, V lost 5 bases, and 12 bases had no gene match. The CDR3 loop reads CASSVTTSGGWDTQYF. The CDR3 nucleotides are TGTGCCAGCAGCGTAACGACTAGCGGAGGTTGGGATACGCAGTATTTT.

This clone was counted only a few times. This chain joins TRBV7-6 and TRBJ1-5; D gene unclear. Germline values: CDR1 SGHVS, CDR2 FNYEAQ. There are 17 residues in the CDR3. The ends were cut back, 2 bases at V and 1 base at J, with 15 bases in the middle. The CDR3 spells CASSLRPPANSNQPQHF. CDR3 nucleotide sequence: TGTGCCAGCAGCTTAAGGCCACCGGCGAACAGCAATCAGCCCCAGCATTTT.

This chain connects TRBV9 to TRBJ2-3; 7 nucleotides line up with TRBD2. CDR3 length: 17 residues. The germline CDR1 and CDR2 sequences are SGDLS and YYNGEE. The junction had 13 bases not matched to a gene; V was cut back by 0 bases and J by 6 bases. CDR3 protein: CASSVVSGGRTSDTQYF. CDR3 coding DNA: TGTGCCAGCAGCGTAGTGTCGGGCGGGAGAACTTCGGATACGCAGTATTTT.

This chain joins TRBV7-3 and TRBJ1-1, with D hard to call. CDR1 and CDR2 (germline): SGHTA, FQGTGA. Trimming cost V 3 bases and J 2 bases, with 7 bases left between them. This CDR3 is built from 13 residues. The CDR3 protein is CASSFQTNTEAFF. The CDR3 region has the DNA TGTGCCAGCAGCTTTCAGACAAACACTGAAGCTTTCTTT.

A note on this clone: At the DNA level, this CDR3 is encoded by other sequences in the same sample as well. The chain joins TRBV11-2 to TRBJ1-1; D is ambiguous. CDR3 size: 13 residues. Trimming removed 5 bases at V and 1 base at J, with 8 bases between. Germline V gives CDR1 SGHAT, CDR2 FQNNGV. The CDR3 spells CASSLVRNTEAFF. In DNA form, the CDR3 reads TGTGCCAGCAGCCTCGTCCGGAACACTGAAGCTTTCTTT.

This clone was seen a few times. V and J are TRBV9 and TRBJ2-4; the D is unclear. CDR3 length: 14 residues. CDR1 and CDR2 (germline): SGDLS, YYNGEE. V lost 0 bases and J lost 3, with 7 bases in between. The CDR3 spells CASSVGQLKNIQYF. As DNA, the CDR3 is TGTGCCAGCAGCGTAGGGCAGCTCAAAAACATTCAGTACTTC.

This chain connects TRBV28 to TRBJ1-2; TRBD1 matches 7 bases. Trimming at V came to 1 base and at J to 4 bases, leaving 0 bases not matched to a gene. The CDR3 is made up of 13 amino acids. Germline V gene sequence: CDR1 MDHEN, CDR2 SYDVKM. The CDR3 DNA sequence: TGTGCCAGCAGTTTATCAGGGGGCTATGGCTACACCTTC. It translates to CASSLSGGYGYTF.

This clone has only a few counts. This chain connects TRBV4-1 to TRBJ2-5; D ambiguous. Germline loops: CDR1 MGHRA, CDR2 YSYEKL. The CDR3 is 12 residues long. The V and J ends lost 3 bases and 11 bases respectively, with 13 bases between them. CDR3 nucleotides: TGCGCCAGCAGCCACTTAAACAGTCAGCAGTACTTC. The encoded protein is CASSHLNSQQYF.

The rearrangement joins TRBV29-1 to TRBJ1-2, with a tentative D call TRBD1 (5 bases). V dropped 0 bases and J dropped 11 bases, with 13 bases sitting between them. Per germline, CDR1 SQVTM and CDR2 ANQGSEA. The CDR3 loop spans 12 amino acids. The CDR3 loop reads CSVEDWGGRYTF. DNA for the CDR3: TGCAGCGTTGAAGATTGGGGGGGTCGTTACACCTTC.

The chain carries TRBV18 and TRBJ2-7; 8 bases agree with TRBD2. The germline CDR1 and CDR2 sequences are KGHSH and LQKENI. The CDR3 runs to 15 residues. V was pared by 8 bases and J by 0 bases, with 9 bases of the junction left unmatched. Written as DNA, the CDR3 is TGTGCCAGCGCCCAGGGAGCGGGGGACTCCTACGAGCAGTACTTC. Translating it yields CASAQGAGDSYEQYF.

This chain links TRBV11-2 with TRBJ2-2; 9 nucleotides line up with TRBD2. Germline V gives CDR1 SGHAT, CDR2 FQNNGV. The V and J ends lost 3 bases and 4 bases, in that order; junction bases with no gene match: 3. CDR3 length: 15 amino acids. The CDR3 DNA is TGTGCCAGCAGCTTGGCGGGAGGGAGCACCGGGGAGCTGTTTTTT. Amino acid sequence: CASSLAGGSTGELFF.

This clone was seen a single time. V usage is TRBV2 and J usage is TRBJ2-2; 9 bases align to TRBD1. V lost 7 bases to trimming and J lost 1 base; unmatched junction nucleotides: 7. CDR1 is SNHLY, CDR2 FYNNEI, per germline. This CDR3 has 16 amino acids. The CDR3 is CASKPGTGLNTGELFF. DNA of the CDR3: TGTGCCAGCAAACCCGGGACAGGGCTGAACACCGGGGAGCTGTTTTTT.

This clone showed up just a few times. Other DNA sequences from this sample encode an identical CDR3 as well. V usage is TRBV10-1 and J usage is TRBJ2-7; 9 nucleotides agree with TRBD2. J gave up 1 base and V 2 bases, and 3 bases lay outside the gene matches. The CDR3 covers 15 residues. Germline V CDR1 and CDR2: WNHNN, SYGVQD (reference sequence). This CDR3 is CASSETSGLSYEQYF. The CDR3 nucleotides read TGCGCCAGCAGTGAGACTAGCGGGCTATCCTACGAGCAGTACTTC.

The chain's CDR3 is CASSEMGHNQPQHF. CDR3 DNA: TGTGCCAGCAGTGAAATGGGACACAATCAGCCCCAGCATTTT. The V call is TRBV6-1, the J call TRBJ1-5, with a possible D match to TRBD1 (6 bases). The V end lost 2 bases, the J end lost 3 bases, and 8 bases lay between the germline ends. The germline CDR1 and CDR2 sequences are MNHNS and SASEGT. This CDR3 has 14 amino acids.

This chain joins TRBV5-1 and TRBJ2-7; tentative D call: TRBD1 (5 bases). This CDR3 contains 14 residues. The germline gives CDR1 SGHRS, CDR2 YFSETQ. V gave up 4 bases and J gave up 4 bases, with 15 bases separating them. The chain's CDR3 is CASSLQGQAYEQYF. The DNA of the CDR3 is TGCGCCAGCAGCCTCCAGGGTCAGGCTTACGAGCAGTACTTC.

The chain employs TRBV11-1 and TRBJ1-2; 11 bases fit TRBD1. The CDR3 is made up of 14 amino acids. Germline-derived CDR1 and CDR2 are SGHAT and FQDESV (reference sequence). V lost 3 bases, J lost 6 bases, and 3 bases stayed unmatched. The CDR3 DNA reads as TGTGCCAGCAGCTTCATGGGACAGGGGGATGGCTACACCTTC. It is translated as CASSFMGQGDGYTF.